This note documents a single T cell receptor (beta chain) sequence. V was trimmed by 4 bases and J by 2 bases, leaving 6 bases between them. The CDR3 is 13 amino acids. Authors' analysis steps: Reference gene primer amplification yielded estimated nucleated cell counts. Some clones are missing from TCRdb's copy, which holds only in-frame ones; the method was immunoSEQ multiplex PCR. Clone size and V and J calls were adopted from that table, with D and trimming inferred from the DNA. The table records over 65,000 clones, more than 80% of them present only once. This entry is derived from a study of blood T cell repertoires in COVID-19. Background on the study: Acute-phase and convalescent COVID-19 samples originated in the United States, Italy and Spain. T cells, B-cell-depleted T cells, or PBMCs supplied cDNA or gDNA.

The sequenced sample consisted of peripheral blood. This chain connects TRBV12-3 or TRBV12-4 to TRBJ1-3, with unresolved D. The sequence came from a man aged 50-60 years with active or convalescent COVID-19. The CDR3 region has the DNA TGTGCCAGCAGTTCCCAAACTGGAAACACCATATATTTT. It yields the protein CASSSQTGNTIYF.